A selection of T cell receptor beta chains follows, all from one sample in a study of cytomegalovirus exposure and HLA in healthy donors. This table comes from immunoSEQ multiplex PCR, and its TCRdb copy is limited to in-frame clones, with some not included. The table shows 95,000 to 100,000 clones, with 65% to 85% occurring only once. Sequencing was carried out using PBMCs. These receptors were taken from a middle-aged woman in good health and CMV-seronegative. CDR3s include the opening cysteine and the closing phenylalanine or tryptophan. The order of the fields is V gene, clone size, J gene, D gene, CDR3 DNA, CDR3 protein. A D gene is named only where the DNA matches it firmly. Rows may omit the clone size; those that give it use once, few, many or a size class.

v_gene: TRBV7-9; abundance: .; j_gene: TRBJ2-5; d_gene: TRBD1; CDR3nt: TGTGCCAGCAGCTCGGACAGGCACCAAGAGACCCAGTACTTC; CDR3aa: CASSSDRHQETQYF
v_gene: TRBV10-3; abundance: once; j_gene: TRBJ2-2; d_gene: TRBD2; CDR3nt: TGTGCCAGCGCAGCGGGAGGCGACGGCATCGGGGAGCTGTTTTTT; CDR3aa: CASAAGGDGIGELFF
v_gene: TRBV9; abundance: .; j_gene: TRBJ2-1; d_gene: .; CDR3nt: TGTGCCAGCAGCGTAGAGTGGGAGATCTACAATGAGCAGTTCTTC; CDR3aa: CASSVEWEIYNEQFF
v_gene: TRBV29-1; abundance: .; j_gene: TRBJ1-2; d_gene: TRBD1; CDR3nt: TGCAGCGTTGATAGGGAGACAGGGGGCTATGGCTACACCTTC; CDR3aa: CSVDRETGGYGYTF
v_gene: TRBV21-1; abundance: .; j_gene: TRBJ2-7; d_gene: .; CDR3nt: TGTGCCAGCATCATTTTTCCCCGGGACAGGGTGGTGGGGGGGGCGGGCTACGAGCAGTACTTC; CDR3aa: CASIIFPRDRVVGGAGYEQYF
v_gene: TRBV15; abundance: .; j_gene: TRBJ2-5; d_gene: .; CDR3nt: TGTGCCACCAGCAGAACAACCAGGGTGGCCGGGGAGACCCAGTACTTC; CDR3aa: CATSRTTRVAGETQYF
v_gene: TRBV6-1; abundance: .; j_gene: TRBJ2-3; d_gene: TRBD2; CDR3nt: TGTGCCAGCAGTGACGAAGCGGGAGGGCCGGATACGCAGTATTTT; CDR3aa: CASSDEAGGPDTQYF
v_gene: TRBV19; abundance: .; j_gene: TRBJ1-4; d_gene: TRBD1; CDR3nt: TGTGCCAGTAGTAAAGCCCGCGGGACAGGGAATGAAAAACTGTTTTTT; CDR3aa: CASSKARGTGNEKLFF
v_gene: TRBV7-9; abundance: .; j_gene: TRBJ1-1; d_gene: TRBD1; CDR3nt: TGTTCCAGCAGCTTTCCCGGACAGGGCACTGAAGCTTTCTTT; CDR3aa: CSSSFPGQGTEAFF
v_gene: TRBV11-2; abundance: .; j_gene: TRBJ2-7; d_gene: .; CDR3nt: TGTGCCAGCAGCTCCCAACAGCTCTACGAGCAGTACTTC; CDR3aa: CASSSQQLYEQYF
v_gene: TRBV11-1; abundance: .; j_gene: TRBJ1-3; d_gene: TRBD1; CDR3nt: TGTGCCAGCAGCTTGACAGGGAGCGGAAACACCATATATTTT; CDR3aa: CASSLTGSGNTIYF
v_gene: TRBV7-9; abundance: .; j_gene: TRBJ2-1; d_gene: .; CDR3nt: TGTGCCAGCAGCTTAGTTAGTTTATCGTCCCAGTTCTTC; CDR3aa: CASSLVSLSSQFF
v_gene: TRBV7-9; abundance: .; j_gene: TRBJ2-3; d_gene: TRBD1; CDR3nt: TGTGCCAGCAGCCAAGACAGGGTATCAGATACGCAGTATTTT; CDR3aa: CASSQDRVSDTQYF
v_gene: TRBV27; abundance: .; j_gene: TRBJ1-1; d_gene: .; CDR3nt: TGTGCCAGCAGTCCAAGCATGAACACTGAAGCTTTCTTT; CDR3aa: CASSPSMNTEAFF